The text below deals with one TCR beta chain. These data originate in a study of patients and donors after allogeneic stem cell transplantation. This CDR3 spans 14 amino acids. V was cut by 1 base and J by 7 bases, with 10 bases left in between. MiXCR, applied by TCRdb to the RT-PCR reads, yields one record per CDR3 protein. Of around 170,000 distinct CDR3 sequences in the sample, 24% are singletons; the top ten hold about 24%. Sequenced sample: blood, either unsorted or a sorted T cell fraction (not recorded which). The sequence was obtained from a human donor who was either an allogeneic HSCT recipient or a stem cell or donor lymphocyte infusion donor (not recorded which). It is not recorded whose cells these are; they may come from a transplant donor. This rearrangement joins TRBV12-3 or TRBV12-4 to TRBJ1-4; weak D call: TRBD1 (5 bases). CDR3 protein: CASSLVATAEKLFF. The CDR3 region has the DNA TGTGCCAGCAGTTTAGTAGCGACAGCTGAAAAACTGTTTTTT.